This TCR beta chain was captured by sequencing in a study of cytomegalovirus exposure and HLA in healthy donors. The PCR ran on 60 Vbeta and 13 Jbeta primers. The table came from immunoSEQ multiplex PCR; TCRdb's copy has only in-frame clones and leaves some out. The listing contains approximately 80,000 clones. With respect to this clone: Its antigen is unidentified.

General study results and limits: Most sequenced TCRs were rare (though some public TCRs occurred in many donors).

From germline, CDR1 is MNHNS and CDR2 SASEGT. This CDR3 has 15 residues. Trimming took off 10 bases at V and 0 bases at J, with 18 bases between the two ends. The chain uses TRBV6-1 and TRBJ1-1; D not resolved. This clonotype originated in a man aged 18 to 35 in good health and CMV-seropositive. Sequencing used PBMCs. DNA of the CDR3: TGTGCCATACCCCGGGAGCCTTTCATGAACACTGAAGCTTTCTTT. Translating it yields CAIPREPFMNTEAFF.